In this sample, the clone carrying this T cell receptor (beta chain) turned up a few times. Its antigen is unknown. Indicated time point: late sampling 161 to 241 days after vaccination in three convalescent patients. Treatment defined: roughly ten-day PBMC culture with coronavirus spike peptide pools or control peptides (ViraFEST assay). There were positive PCR dates ranging from March to December 2020, all predating US Alpha, Beta and Delta variants. Peptide pools at approximately 11 ug/ml and IL-2 at 10 IU/ml were added to cultures of a few million PBMCs per well. Once obtained from cultured CD4+ T cells, the DNA was sequenced using the Oncomine TCR Beta short-read assay. TCRdb reprocessed the PCR reads with MiXCR, giving one entry per CDR3 protein. Of approximately 22,000 distinct CDR3 sequences listed, approximately 33% are singletons. The data stem from a study of vaccination and CD4 T cells after COVID-19. Study information: Two Hispanic individuals were among six male and four female convalescent patients.

Looked up from germline, CDR1 is SQVTM and CDR2 is ANQGSEA. The CDR3 is 13 residues long. Germline trimming cut 7 bases from V and 8 bases from J; bases unmatched to any gene: 10. The sample consisted of CD4+ T cells from blood, cultured in vitro, taken about 7 months after SARS-CoV-2 vaccination. The origin of this receptor is a human donor who had recovered from COVID-19. The rearrangement links TRBV29-1 to TRBJ2-5; 10 nucleotides align to TRBD1. The CDR3 region has the DNA TGCAGCGCGGGACAGGGGTTGGGGGCCACCCAGTACTTC. Its translation is CSAGQGLGATQYF.